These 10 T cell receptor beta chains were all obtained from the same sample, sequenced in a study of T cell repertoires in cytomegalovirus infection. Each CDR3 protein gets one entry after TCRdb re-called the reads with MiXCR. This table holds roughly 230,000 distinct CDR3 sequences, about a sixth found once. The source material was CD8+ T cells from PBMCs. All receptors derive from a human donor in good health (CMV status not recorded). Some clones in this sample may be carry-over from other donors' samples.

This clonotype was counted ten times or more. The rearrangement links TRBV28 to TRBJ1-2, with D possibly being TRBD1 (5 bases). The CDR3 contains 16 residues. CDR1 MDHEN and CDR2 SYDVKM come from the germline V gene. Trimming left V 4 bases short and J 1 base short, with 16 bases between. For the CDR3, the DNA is TGTGCCAGCAGTTCCTATACCCAGACAGTTAACTATGGCTACACCTTC. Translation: CASSSYTQTVNYGYTF.

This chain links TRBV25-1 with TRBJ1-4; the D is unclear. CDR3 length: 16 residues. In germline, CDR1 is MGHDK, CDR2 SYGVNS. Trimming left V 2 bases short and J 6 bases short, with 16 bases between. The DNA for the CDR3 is TGTGCCAGCAGTGAACCCCGAGGGTTAGGATATGAAAAACTGTTTTTT. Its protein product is CASSEPRGLGYEKLFF.

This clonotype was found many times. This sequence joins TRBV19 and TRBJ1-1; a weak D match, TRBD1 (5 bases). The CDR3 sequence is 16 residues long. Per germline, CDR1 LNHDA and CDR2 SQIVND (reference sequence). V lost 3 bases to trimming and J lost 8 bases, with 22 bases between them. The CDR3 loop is CASSMTTSGFQSEAFF. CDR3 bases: TGTGCCAGTAGTATGACGACATCAGGGTTCCAAAGCGAAGCTTTCTTT.

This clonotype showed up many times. This CDR3 is CASSLQGTSYNEQFF. DNA for the CDR3: TGTGCCAGCAGCTTACAGGGCACTTCCTACAATGAGCAGTTCTTC. The chain recombines TRBV7-9 with TRBJ2-1; D is possibly TRBD1 (5 bases). Deletions cut 2 bases from V and 1 base from J, with 9 bases between. CDR1 and CDR2 from the germline V gene are SEHNR and FQNEAQ (reference sequence). CDR3 length: 15 amino acids.

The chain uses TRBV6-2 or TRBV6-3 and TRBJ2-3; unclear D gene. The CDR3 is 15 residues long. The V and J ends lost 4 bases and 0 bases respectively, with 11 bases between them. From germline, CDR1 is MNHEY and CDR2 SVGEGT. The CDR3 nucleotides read TGTGCCAGCAGTTTCGGCGAATCTAGCACAGATACGCAGTATTTT. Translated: CASSFGESSTDTQYF.

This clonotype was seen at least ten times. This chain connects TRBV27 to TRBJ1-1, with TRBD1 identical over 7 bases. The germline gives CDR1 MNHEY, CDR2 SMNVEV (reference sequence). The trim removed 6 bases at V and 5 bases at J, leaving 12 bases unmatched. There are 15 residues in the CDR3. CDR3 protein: CASSETSGGQTEAFF. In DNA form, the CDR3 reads TGTGCCAGCAGCGAGACCTCAGGGGGTCAGACTGAAGCTTTCTTT.

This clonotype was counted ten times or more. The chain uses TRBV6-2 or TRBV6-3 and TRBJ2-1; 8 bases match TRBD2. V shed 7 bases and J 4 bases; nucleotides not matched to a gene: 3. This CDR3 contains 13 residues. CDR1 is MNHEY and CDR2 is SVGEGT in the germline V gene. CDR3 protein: CASTKRGYNEQFF. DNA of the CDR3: TGTGCCAGCACCAAGCGGGGGTACAATGAGCAGTTCTTC.

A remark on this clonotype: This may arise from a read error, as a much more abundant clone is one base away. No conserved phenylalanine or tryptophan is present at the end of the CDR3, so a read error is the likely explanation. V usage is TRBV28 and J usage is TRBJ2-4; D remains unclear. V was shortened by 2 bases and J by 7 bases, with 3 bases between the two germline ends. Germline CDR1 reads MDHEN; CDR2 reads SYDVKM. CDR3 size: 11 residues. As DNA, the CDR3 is TGTGCCAGCAGTTTAAGTAACATTCAGTACCTC. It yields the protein CASSLSNIQYL.

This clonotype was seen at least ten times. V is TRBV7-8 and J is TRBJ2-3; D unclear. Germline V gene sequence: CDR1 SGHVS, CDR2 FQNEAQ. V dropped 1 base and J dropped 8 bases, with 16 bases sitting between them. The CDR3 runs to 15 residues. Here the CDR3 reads CASSLGLAQIGTQYF. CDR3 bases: TGTGCCAGCAGCTTAGGCCTTGCACAGATTGGTACGCAGTATTTT.

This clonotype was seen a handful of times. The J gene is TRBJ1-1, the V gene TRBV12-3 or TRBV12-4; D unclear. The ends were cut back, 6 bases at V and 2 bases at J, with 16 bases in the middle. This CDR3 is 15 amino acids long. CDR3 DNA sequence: TGTGCCAGCAGCCCCACACCGTTCCCTAACACTGAAGCTTTCTTT. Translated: CASSPTPFPNTEAFF.